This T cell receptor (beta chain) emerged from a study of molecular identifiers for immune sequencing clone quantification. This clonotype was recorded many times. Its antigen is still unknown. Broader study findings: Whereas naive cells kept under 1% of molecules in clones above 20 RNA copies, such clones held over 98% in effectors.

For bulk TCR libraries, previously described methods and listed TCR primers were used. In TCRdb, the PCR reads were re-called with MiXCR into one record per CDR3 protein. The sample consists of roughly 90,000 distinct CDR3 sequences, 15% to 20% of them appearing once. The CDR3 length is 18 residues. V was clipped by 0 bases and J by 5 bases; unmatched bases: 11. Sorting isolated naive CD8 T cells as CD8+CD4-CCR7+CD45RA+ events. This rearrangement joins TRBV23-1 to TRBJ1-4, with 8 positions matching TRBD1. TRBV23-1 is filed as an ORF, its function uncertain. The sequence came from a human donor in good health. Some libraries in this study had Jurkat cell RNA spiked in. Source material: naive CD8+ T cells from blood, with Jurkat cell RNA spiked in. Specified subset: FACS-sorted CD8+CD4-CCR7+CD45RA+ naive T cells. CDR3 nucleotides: TGCGCCAGCAGTCAATCAGTGTGTGGGACAGGCGACAATGAAAAACTGTTTTTT. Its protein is CASSQSVCGTGDNEKLFF.